This TCR beta chain was sequenced for a study of blood T cell repertoires in COVID-19 (dated by TCRdb to between 2020 and 2021). About the full investigation: The collaborator samples originated in the United States, Italy and Spain and spanned the acute and convalescent phases of COVID-19. The prospective study material was composed of cDNA or gDNA derived from T cells, B-cell-depleted T cells, or PBMCs. Subjects who had been exposed to COVID-19, were actively infected with it, or had recovered from it provided the deeply sampled blood TCRbeta repertoires that made up the dataset. The repertoires were made available in a free public database intended to serve as a resource for research on the immune response to SARS-CoV-2. Samples were obtained from the ongoing ImmuneRACE study (first 160 participants) and from 1,254 subjects provided by 6 global collaborators. Nearly every sample came with metadata listing a de-identified subject ID, COVID-19 status, age in years and sex. Where HLA class I and class II types were available, the types were taken from metadata supplied by the sample provider, not from assay-based typing.

Notes on this clone: There is no known antigen for this receptor. Base qualities are missing; no much larger clone stands one base away.

The CDR3 measures 12 amino acids from cysteine to phenylalanine. Solely the CDR3 DNA is kept, with 36 bases framed from the first base. CDR1 and CDR2, looked up from the germline V gene, are MNHNS and SASEGT. Trimming takes 0 bases from V and 12 bases from J, and the germline ends sit 9 bases apart. The collaborating institutions used their own protocols to collect whole blood in K2EDTA tubes. For TCRbeta analysis, collaborators shipped samples as frozen whole blood, isolated PBMCs, or DNA extracted from either of those sample types. The immunoSEQ Assay, a bias-controlled multiplex PCR, was used to amplify TCRbeta CDR3 regions from genomic DNA. Under the source paper's analysis protocol: The number of nucleated cells in each sample was estimated by amplification of reference gene primers within the assay. To quantify the absolute abundance of each unique TCRbeta CDR3 rearrangement, sequence reads were collapsed and filtered. For each sample, productive Simpson clonality was calculated as the square root of Simpson's diversity index over productive rearrangements. Drawn from immuneACCESS, this table holds only the in-frame rearrangements with V and J called that TCRdb kept. Clones are partly lost; checked studies trace under half to an unresolved V gene and leave the rest unexplained. D and trimming were read from the DNA, whereas the V and J calls and clone size are those reported in that table. A total of some 130,000 clones appear in this sample, around 89% of them only once. The biggest ten clones account for around 3% of the sample.

The study at large found these results: The quantity of clinical and demographic metadata differed by source and by participant and was supplied without curation.

This sequence was found in a man aged 60-69 years with active or convalescent COVID-19. The sample comprised peripheral blood. Recombination joined TRBV6-1 with TRBJ1-5; confidence is insufficient to name the D gene. The CDR3 corresponds to CASSEAVTGQHF. The DNA sequence follows: TGTGCCAGCAGTGAAGCGGTCACCGGCCAGCATTTT.